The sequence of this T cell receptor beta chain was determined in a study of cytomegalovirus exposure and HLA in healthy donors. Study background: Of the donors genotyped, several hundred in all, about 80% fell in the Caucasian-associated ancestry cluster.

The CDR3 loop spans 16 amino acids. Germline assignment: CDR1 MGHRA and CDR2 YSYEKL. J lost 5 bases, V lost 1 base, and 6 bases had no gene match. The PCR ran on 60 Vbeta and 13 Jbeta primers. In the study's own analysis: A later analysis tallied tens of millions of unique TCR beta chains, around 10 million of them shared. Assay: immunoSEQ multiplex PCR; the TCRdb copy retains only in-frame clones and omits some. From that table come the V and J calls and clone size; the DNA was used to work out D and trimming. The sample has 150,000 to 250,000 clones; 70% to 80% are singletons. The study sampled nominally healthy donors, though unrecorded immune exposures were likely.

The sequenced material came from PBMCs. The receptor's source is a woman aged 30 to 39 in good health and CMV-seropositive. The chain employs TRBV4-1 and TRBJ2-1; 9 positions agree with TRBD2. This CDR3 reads CASSQGRASGNNEQFF. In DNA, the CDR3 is TGCGCCAGCAGCCAAGGAAGGGCTAGCGGGAACAATGAGCAGTTCTTC.